The source of this TCR beta chain is a study of blood T cell repertoires in COVID-19. Study summary: Spain, Italy and the United States supplied samples that represented acute and convalescent COVID-19. T cells, B-cell-depleted T cells, or PBMCs supplied cDNA or gDNA.

Methods used by the authors: Reference gene primer amplification in the assay estimated nucleated cell counts. Generated by immunoSEQ multiplex PCR, the TCRdb table keeps only in-frame clones and is missing some. That table gives V, J and clone size, and the DNA gave D and trimming. The repertoire holds fewer than 150,000 clones, with approximately 84% as singletons. Germline V gene lookup returns CDR1 SGHVS and CDR2 FQNEAQ. This CDR3 spans 16 amino acids. With V trimmed by 5 bases and J by 9 bases, 13 bases remained unmatched. The chain links TRBV7-8 to TRBJ1-6; the match to TRBD1 covers 7 bases. The origin of this receptor is a human donor in a cohort sampled during active COVID-19. Input material: peripheral blood. This chain's CDR3 is CASSVPTGAGGSPLHF. The CDR3, as DNA: TGTGCCAGCAGCGTTCCCACAGGGGCTGGAGGTTCACCCCTCCACTTT.